Listed below are T cell receptor beta chains from one sample, sequenced in a study of blood T cell repertoires in COVID-19. Profiled with immunoSEQ multiplex PCR; TCRdb holds only in-frame clones, not every one. The repertoire holds about 180,000 clones, with 84% as singletons. Material: PBMCs or T cells enriched from blood (not recorded which). Receptors originate from a man in his forties or fifties who had recovered from COVID-19. The CDR3 runs from the conserved cysteine through the conserved F or W. Each record gives: CDR3 protein, CDR3 DNA, clone size, V gene, J gene, D gene. D genes are given only for firm matches. Size is omitted from some rows. Given values are once, few, many or a class for expanded clones.

CDR3 protein: CASSPNRVLRNYGYTF; CDR3 DNA: TGCGCCAGCAGCCCTAACAGGGTCCTACGGAACTATGGCTACACCTTC; clone size: NA; V gene: TRBV10-2; J gene: TRBJ1-2; D gene: NA
CDR3 protein: CACTPGTGSYEQYF; CDR3 DNA: TGTGCCTGCACCCCCGGGACAGGGTCCTACGAGCAGTACTTC; clone size: NA; V gene: TRBV30; J gene: TRBJ2-7; D gene: TRBD1
CDR3 protein: CASSRIRTGDYEQYF; CDR3 DNA: TGTGCCAGCAGTCGGATCAGGACAGGGGACTACGAGCAGTACTTC; clone size: few; V gene: TRBV5-6; J gene: TRBJ2-7; D gene: TRBD1
CDR3 protein: CASSRASGRSYEQYF; CDR3 DNA: TGTGCCAGCAGTAGGGCTAGCGGGCGGTCCTACGAGCAGTACTTC; clone size: NA; V gene: TRBV11-2; J gene: TRBJ2-7; D gene: TRBD2
CDR3 protein: CASSSQGTPNTEAFF; CDR3 DNA: TGTGCCAGCAGCTCACAAGGGACACCGAACACTGAAGCTTTCTTT; clone size: NA; V gene: TRBV7-3; J gene: TRBJ1-1; D gene: NA
CDR3 protein: CATSEQIQQMNYGYTF; CDR3 DNA: TGTGCCACCAGTGAACAGATCCAACAGATGAACTATGGCTACACCTTC; clone size: NA; V gene: TRBV24-1; J gene: TRBJ1-2; D gene: NA
CDR3 protein: CASSYTGTGAGYTF; CDR3 DNA: TGTGCCAGCAGTTATACCGGGACAGGGGCCGGCTACACCTTC; clone size: few; V gene: TRBV6-5; J gene: TRBJ1-2; D gene: TRBD1
CDR3 protein: CASSFSGTELGSGNTIYF; CDR3 DNA: TGCGCCAGCAGCTTCTCCGGGACAGAACTTGGCTCTGGAAACACCATATATTTT; clone size: NA; V gene: TRBV5-1; J gene: TRBJ1-3; D gene: TRBD1
CDR3 protein: CASSSYTSTNEKLFF; CDR3 DNA: TGTGCCAGCAGTTCATACACCTCCACTAATGAAAAACTGTTTTTT; clone size: NA; V gene: TRBV6-5; J gene: TRBJ1-4; D gene: NA
CDR3 protein: CASSSPGGGATNEKLFF; CDR3 DNA: TGTGCCAGCAGCTCCCCCGGAGGGGGGGCAACTAATGAAAAACTGTTTTTT; clone size: NA; V gene: TRBV7-9; J gene: TRBJ1-4; D gene: NA
CDR3 protein: CASSGAGQPQHF; CDR3 DNA: TGTGCCAGCAGTGGGGCAGGGCAGCCCCAGCATTTT; clone size: NA; V gene: TRBV2; J gene: TRBJ1-5; D gene: NA
CDR3 protein: CASSSPGQGREKLFF; CDR3 DNA: TGTGCCAGCAGTTCTCCGGGACAGGGAAGGGAAAAACTGTTTTTT; clone size: NA; V gene: TRBV28; J gene: TRBJ1-4; D gene: TRBD1
CDR3 protein: CASSNFKPGQLSSNYGYTF; CDR3 DNA: TGTGCCAGTAGTAACTTCAAGCCGGGACAGCTTTCGTCTAACTATGGCTACACCTTC; clone size: once; V gene: TRBV19; J gene: TRBJ1-2; D gene: TRBD1
CDR3 protein: CASSFRWALGTEAFF; CDR3 DNA: TGTGCCAGCAGTTTCCGATGGGCTTTGGGCACTGAAGCTTTCTTT; clone size: NA; V gene: TRBV6-5; J gene: TRBJ1-1; D gene: NA
CDR3 protein: CASSSRGAGGDNSPLHF; CDR3 DNA: TGTGCCAGCAGCTCCCGGGGGGCAGGGGGCGATAATTCACCCCTCCACTTT; clone size: NA; V gene: TRBV9; J gene: TRBJ1-6; D gene: TRBD1
CDR3 protein: CASSREGADYGYTF; CDR3 DNA: TGCGCCAGCAGCAGAGAGGGCGCGGACTATGGCTACACCTTC; clone size: NA; V gene: TRBV5-1; J gene: TRBJ1-2; D gene: NA
CDR3 protein: CASSQEQMYNEQFF; CDR3 DNA: TGTGCCAGCAGCCAAGAACAGATGTACAATGAGCAGTTCTTC; clone size: many; V gene: TRBV14; J gene: TRBJ2-1; D gene: NA
CDR3 protein: CASRARDSGNTIYF; CDR3 DNA: TGTGCCAGCAGAGCCAGGGACTCTGGAAACACCATATATTTT; clone size: NA; V gene: TRBV3-1/TRBV3-2; J gene: TRBJ1-3; D gene: NA
CDR3 protein: CASKIGTDPSGGYTF; CDR3 DNA: TGCGCCAGCAAGATAGGGACAGACCCTTCAGGTGGCTACACCTTC; clone size: NA; V gene: TRBV5-1; J gene: TRBJ1-2; D gene: TRBD1
CDR3 protein: CASSPGTSGGTDTQYF; CDR3 DNA: TGTGCCAGCAGCCCAGGGACTAGCGGGGGCACAGATACGCAGTATTTT; clone size: NA; V gene: TRBV5-4; J gene: TRBJ2-3; D gene: TRBD2
CDR3 protein: CASGSGTGVTTGELFF; CDR3 DNA: TGTGCTAGTGGGTCCGGGACAGGTGTAACCACCGGGGAGCTGTTTTTT; clone size: NA; V gene: TRBV12-5; J gene: TRBJ2-2; D gene: TRBD1
CDR3 protein: CASSGRYNSPLHF; CDR3 DNA: TGTGCCAGCAGTGGGAGATATAATTCACCCCTCCACTTT; clone size: NA; V gene: TRBV2; J gene: TRBJ1-6; D gene: NA
CDR3 protein: CASSLGTGRDDEQYF; CDR3 DNA: TGCGCCAGCAGCTTGGGGACAGGGCGGGACGACGAGCAGTACTTC; clone size: medium-sized; V gene: TRBV5-1; J gene: TRBJ2-7; D gene: TRBD1
CDR3 protein: CASSLLTTYEQYF; CDR3 DNA: TGTGCCAGCAGCCTCCTGACTACCTACGAGCAGTACTTC; clone size: NA; V gene: TRBV5-6; J gene: TRBJ2-7; D gene: NA
CDR3 protein: CAWSPSGELFF; CDR3 DNA: TGTGCCTGGAGTCCCAGCGGGGAGCTGTTTTTT; clone size: few; V gene: TRBV30; J gene: TRBJ2-2; D gene: NA
CDR3 protein: CASSEAVTGNYGYTF; CDR3 DNA: TGTGCCAGCAGTGAAGCGGTGACAGGGAACTATGGCTACACCTTC; clone size: NA; V gene: TRBV6-1; J gene: TRBJ1-2; D gene: TRBD1
CDR3 protein: CASSLPGTNTQYF; CDR3 DNA: TGTGCCAGCAGTTTACCAGGGACAAATACGCAGTATTTT; clone size: NA; V gene: TRBV12-3/TRBV12-4; J gene: TRBJ2-3; D gene: NA
CDR3 protein: CASSTNNVGTAGNTIYF; CDR3 DNA: TGTGCCAGCAGCACAAACAACGTCGGGACAGCTGGAAACACCATATATTTT; clone size: NA; V gene: TRBV7-2; J gene: TRBJ1-3; D gene: TRBD1
CDR3 protein: CAWSVLGTATEAFF; CDR3 DNA: TGTGCCTGGAGTGTACTAGGGACAGCCACTGAAGCTTTCTTT; clone size: NA; V gene: TRBV30; J gene: TRBJ1-1; D gene: TRBD1
CDR3 protein: CASSPGQFNSPLHF; CDR3 DNA: TGTGCCAGCAGCCCGGGACAGTTCAATTCACCCCTCCACTTT; clone size: few; V gene: TRBV7-2; J gene: TRBJ1-6; D gene: TRBD1
CDR3 protein: CAWRDLFGKLFF; CDR3 DNA: TGTGCCTGGAGAGATCTGTTCGGAAAACTGTTTTTT; clone size: NA; V gene: TRBV30; J gene: TRBJ1-4; D gene: NA
CDR3 protein: CASSESMTLTNEKLFF; CDR3 DNA: TGTGCCAGCAGTGAATCAATGACACTAACTAATGAAAAACTGTTTTTT; clone size: NA; V gene: TRBV6-1; J gene: TRBJ1-4; D gene: NA
CDR3 protein: CASSSPGNPEAFF; CDR3 DNA: TGTGCCAGCAGTTCGCCCGGGAACCCTGAAGCTTTCTTT; clone size: NA; V gene: TRBV28; J gene: TRBJ1-1; D gene: NA
CDR3 protein: CASSLVAGGNYNEQFF; CDR3 DNA: TGTGCCAGCAGCTTAGTGGCGGGGGGGAATTATAATGAGCAGTTCTTC; clone size: NA; V gene: TRBV11-1; J gene: TRBJ2-1; D gene: TRBD2
CDR3 protein: CASSSRPGQGSETQYF; CDR3 DNA: TGTGCCAGCAGTTCCCGACCGGGACAGGGCTCGGAGACCCAGTACTTC; clone size: NA; V gene: TRBV28; J gene: TRBJ2-5; D gene: TRBD1
CDR3 protein: CAISEWRQAGTFQQFF; CDR3 DNA: TGTGCCATCAGTGAGTGGAGGCAGGCCGGAACATTTCAGCAGTTCTTC; clone size: NA; V gene: TRBV10-3; J gene: TRBJ2-1; D gene: NA
CDR3 protein: CSAATRLSREKLFF; CDR3 DNA: TGCAGCGCCGCCACCCGGTTATCTAGGGAAAAACTGTTTTTT; clone size: NA; V gene: TRBV29-1; J gene: TRBJ1-4; D gene: NA
CDR3 protein: CASSLGQSNQPQHF; CDR3 DNA: TGTGCCAGCAGCCTTGGACAGAGTAATCAGCCCCAGCATTTT; clone size: NA; V gene: TRBV7-9; J gene: TRBJ1-5; D gene: NA
CDR3 protein: CASSQDRVLSPETQYF; CDR3 DNA: TGTGCCAGCAGCCAAGATCGAGTTTTGAGTCCGGAGACCCAGTACTTC; clone size: NA; V gene: TRBV3-1/TRBV3-2; J gene: TRBJ2-5; D gene: NA
CDR3 protein: CASTVGPYNSPLHF; CDR3 DNA: TGTGCCAGTACCGTTGGCCCCTATAATTCACCCCTCCACTTT; clone size: NA; V gene: TRBV19; J gene: TRBJ1-6; D gene: NA
CDR3 protein: CASSVAGVRHTAYNEQFF; CDR3 DNA: TGTGCCAGCAGCGTAGCGGGGGTTCGGCACACGGCTTACAATGAGCAGTTCTTC; clone size: NA; V gene: TRBV9; J gene: TRBJ2-1; D gene: NA
CDR3 protein: CASSSRGTNEKLFF; CDR3 DNA: TGTGCCAGCAGTTCCAGGGGCACTAATGAAAAACTGTTTTTT; clone size: few; V gene: TRBV27; J gene: TRBJ1-4; D gene: NA
CDR3 protein: CAISGTGSWDTQYF; CDR3 DNA: TGTGCCATCAGTGGTACGGGGAGTTGGGATACGCAGTATTTT; clone size: few; V gene: TRBV10-3; J gene: TRBJ2-3; D gene: NA
CDR3 protein: CASSIDLKGRTTYEQYF; CDR3 DNA: TGTGCCAGTAGTATAGATCTAAAGGGGCGGACGACCTACGAGCAGTACTTC; clone size: NA; V gene: TRBV19; J gene: TRBJ2-7; D gene: NA
CDR3 protein: CASSPGTENTGELFF; CDR3 DNA: TGCGCCAGCAGCCCGGGGACAGAGAACACCGGGGAGCTGTTTTTT; clone size: NA; V gene: TRBV5-1; J gene: TRBJ2-2; D gene: TRBD1
CDR3 protein: CAWSPTGSPLHF; CDR3 DNA: TGTGCCTGGAGCCCAACAGGTTCACCCCTCCACTTT; clone size: NA; V gene: TRBV30; J gene: TRBJ1-6; D gene: NA
CDR3 protein: CASRDRVGYNQPQHF; CDR3 DNA: TGTGCCAGCAGAGACAGGGTGGGTTACAATCAGCCCCAGCATTTT; clone size: NA; V gene: TRBV2; J gene: TRBJ1-5; D gene: TRBD1
CDR3 protein: CAWRKVGGNTEAFF; CDR3 DNA: TGTGCCTGGAGGAAGGTAGGGGGGAACACTGAAGCTTTCTTT; clone size: NA; V gene: TRBV30; J gene: TRBJ1-1; D gene: NA
CDR3 protein: CASEVSGNTIYF; CDR3 DNA: TGTGCCAGCGAGGTTTCTGGAAACACCATATATTTT; clone size: NA; V gene: TRBV6-5; J gene: TRBJ1-3; D gene: NA
CDR3 protein: CASSLRTNEKLFF; CDR3 DNA: TGCGCCAGCAGCTTGAGGACAAATGAAAAACTGTTTTTT; clone size: NA; V gene: TRBV5-1; J gene: TRBJ1-4; D gene: NA
CDR3 protein: CASSYSGGGNTGELFF; CDR3 DNA: TGTGCCAGCAGTTACTCTGGCGGGGGGAACACCGGGGAGCTGTTTTTT; clone size: NA; V gene: TRBV6-5; J gene: TRBJ2-2; D gene: TRBD2
CDR3 protein: CASTRARLAFF; CDR3 DNA: TGTGCCAGCACCCGAGCCAGGCTAGCTTTCTTT; clone size: NA; V gene: TRBV6-5; J gene: TRBJ1-1; D gene: NA
CDR3 protein: CASSRTGSGNTIYF; CDR3 DNA: TGTGCCAGCAGTAGGACAGGATCTGGAAACACCATATATTTT; clone size: few; V gene: TRBV6-5; J gene: TRBJ1-3; D gene: TRBD1